The next 19 T cell receptor beta chains were all read from a single sample in a study of blood T cell repertoires in COVID-19. Clones were sequenced by immunoSEQ multiplex PCR, and TCRdb holds only the in-frame ones, with some missing. This table holds approximately 400,000 clones, around 89% found once. The sample was peripheral blood. The source of these receptors is a woman between 45 and 65 years old with COVID-19, enrolled during active disease.

The V gene is TRBV6-5, the J gene TRBJ2-3; D is perhaps TRBD2 (7 bases). The ends were cut back, 6 bases at V and 4 bases at J, with 17 bases in the middle. The CDR3 runs to 15 residues. The germline V gene has CDR1 MNHEY and CDR2 SVGAGI. Here the CDR3 reads CASRLPGGLADTQYF. The CDR3 DNA follows: TGTGCCAGCAGGCTTCCCGGGGGGCTGGCAGATACGCAGTATTTT.

The V gene is TRBV15, the J gene TRBJ2-2; D is possibly TRBD2 (6 bases). Trimming removed 1 base from V and 4 bases from J, with 7 bases in between. Germline-derived CDR1 and CDR2 are LNHNV and YYDKDF (reference sequence). The CDR3 is 14 residues long. The CDR3 loop is CATSRVGGTGELFF. CDR3 sequence (DNA): TGTGCCACCAGCAGAGTCGGGGGCACCGGGGAGCTGTTTTTT.

The CDR3 loop reads CASSVGASGVFTQETQYF. As DNA, the CDR3 is TGTGCCAGCAGCGTTGGGGCTAGCGGGGTTTTTACGCAAGAGACCCAGTACTTC. The chain recombines TRBV9 with TRBJ2-5; 9 positions match TRBD2. V was clipped by 2 bases and J by 2 bases; unmatched bases: 13. The CDR3 sequence is 18 residues long. Germline V gives CDR1 SGDLS, CDR2 YYNGEE.

There are a few counts of this clone. The chain uses TRBV11-2 and TRBJ1-2; D is undetermined. The CDR3 sequence is 12 residues long. The germline CDR1 and CDR2 sequences are SGHAT and FQNNGV. V was pared by 0 bases and J by 6 bases, with 5 bases between. The CDR3 reads CASSLDSDGYTF. The DNA for the CDR3 is TGTGCCAGCAGCTTAGATAGTGATGGCTACACCTTC.

This chain connects TRBV28 to TRBJ1-5, with 9 nucleotides matching TRBD1. Per germline, CDR1 MDHEN and CDR2 SYDVKM. This CDR3 region has 17 residues. The trim removed 8 bases at V and 3 bases at J, leaving 14 bases unmatched. The CDR3 here is CASADAQGAEFNQPQHF. For the CDR3, the DNA is TGTGCCAGCGCTGACGCACAGGGGGCGGAATTCAATCAGCCCCAGCATTTT.

V usage is TRBV18 and J usage is TRBJ2-1; D gene ambiguous. The ends were cut back, 3 bases at V and 7 bases at J, with 10 bases in the middle. The CDR3 covers 13 residues. Germline CDR1 reads KGHSH; CDR2 reads LQKENI. CDR3 in amino acids: CASSPLGGNEQFF. The CDR3 nucleotides are TGTGCCAGCTCACCCCTCGGCGGAAATGAGCAGTTCTTC.

The chain recombines TRBV2 with TRBJ1-5; possibly TRBD1 for D (5 bases). CDR1 is SNHLY, CDR2 FYNNEI, per germline. V was trimmed by 7 bases and J by 4 bases, leaving 17 bases between them. This CDR3 comprises 15 residues. CDR3 bases: TGTGCCAGCACCCCCCGGGGGGGGTTTAATCAGCCCCAGCATTTT. This translates into CASTPRGGFNQPQHF.

J is TRBJ2-5 and V is TRBV30; D is unresolved. CDR3 length: 13 amino acids. The V and J ends lost 3 bases and 1 base respectively, with 9 bases between them. Germline V gives CDR1 GTSNPN, CDR2 SVGIG (reference sequence). CDR3 residues: CAWSYGGQETQYF. The CDR3, as DNA: TGTGCCTGGAGCTACGGTGGCCAAGAGACCCAGTACTTC.

The chain is built from TRBV6-5 and TRBJ1-1; 7 bases agree with TRBD1. V was clipped by 6 bases and J by 4 bases; unmatched bases: 8. The CDR3 has 14 residues. CDR1 and CDR2 (germline): MNHEY, SVGAGI. Here the CDR3 DNA reads TGTGCCAGCAGACGGACACAGGGGAGCACTGAAGCTTTCTTT. As protein: CASRRTQGSTEAFF.

The chain has TRBV10-2 and TRBJ1-2; weak D call: TRBD1 (5 bases). CDR1 and CDR2 (germline): WSHSY, SAAADI. The V end was cut by 6 bases, the J end by 8 bases, with 13 bases between. This CDR3 is built from 12 residues. Here the CDR3 reads CASRGVVEGYTF. The CDR3 region has the DNA TGCGCCAGCAGAGGGGTGGTAGAGGGCTACACCTTC.

On this clone: The junction shows a germline mismatch at one end, possibly a read error. CDR3 nucleotide sequence: TGCGCCAGCAGCCAAGAACCGGGACAGCGGGCGATATTT. Its translation is CASSQEPGQRAIF. The gene calls are TRBV4-1 and TRBJ1-1, with 7 positions matching TRBD1. CDR3 size: 13 residues. Germline values: CDR1 MGHRA, CDR2 YSYEKL.

The table lists this clone with a count of one. This chain links TRBV30 with TRBJ2-5; possible D gene TRBD2, 6 bases. Germline CDR1 and CDR2: GTSNPN and SVGIG (reference sequence). This CDR3 is built from 12 residues. The ends were cut back, 6 bases at V and 5 bases at J, with 13 bases in the middle. Here the CDR3 DNA reads TGTGCCTGTGTAGCGGCTCTCGAGACCCAGTACTTC. Translation: CACVAALETQYF.

This clone has a single count. This chain uses TRBV5-1 with TRBJ2-7; 9 positions match TRBD1. The CDR3 totals 14 residues. Per germline, CDR1 SGHRS and CDR2 YFSETQ. Trimming cost V 3 bases and J 4 bases; bases outside gene matches: 5. The CDR3 coding sequence is TGCGCCAGCAGCTCGGCGGGACAGGGTTACGAGCAGTACTTC. It translates to CASSSAGQGYEQYF.

This clone was observed a few times. This rearrangement joins TRBV6-6 to TRBJ2-2; perhaps TRBD1 as D (6 bases). Trimming took off 9 bases at V and 0 bases at J, with 14 bases between the two ends. CDR3 length: 15 residues. The germline CDR1 and CDR2 sequences are MNHNY and SVGAGI (reference sequence). CDR3 protein: CASNPEGANTGELFF. In DNA form, the CDR3 reads TGTGCCAGTAACCCTGAGGGGGCGAACACCGGGGAGCTGTTTTTT.

This clone showed up just once. The J gene is TRBJ2-3, the V gene TRBV19; 12 nucleotides align to TRBD2. The CDR3 length is 16 residues. The germline CDR1 and CDR2 sequences are LNHDA and SQIVND (reference sequence). The ends lost 4 bases at V and 2 bases at J; junction bases unmatched: 4. CDR3 bases: TGTGCCAGTAGTACCCGACTAGCGGGGGACACAGATACGCAGTATTTT. Encoded protein: CASSTRLAGDTDTQYF.

The rearrangement uses TRBV13 and TRBJ2-7; the match to TRBD2 covers 10 bases. In germline, CDR1 is PRHDT, CDR2 FYEKMQ (reference sequence). V was pared by 5 bases and J by 0 bases, with 7 bases of the junction left unmatched. The CDR3 totals 16 residues. CDR3 DNA sequence: TGTGCCAGCAGCACACCTACTAGCGGGGTCTCCTACGAGCAGTACTTC. As protein: CASSTPTSGVSYEQYF.

The V gene is TRBV27, the J gene TRBJ1-2; D call uncertain. CDR1 and CDR2 from the germline V gene are MNHEY and SMNVEV (reference sequence). V lost 10 bases to trimming and J lost 0 bases, with 12 bases between them. This CDR3 is built from 13 residues. CDR3 protein: CATNIGANYGYTF. The CDR3, as DNA: TGTGCCACCAACATCGGAGCTAACTATGGCTACACCTTC.

CDR3 region: CASSRTGNSDTQYF. In DNA form, the CDR3 reads TGTGCCAGCAGTAGGACAGGGAATTCAGATACGCAGTATTTT. V and J are TRBV2 and TRBJ2-3; 8 bases are a match to TRBD1. Germline CDR1 SNHLY, CDR2 FYNNEI. This CDR3 comprises 14 residues. Trimming cost V 5 bases and J 4 bases; bases outside gene matches: 5.

J is TRBJ2-3 and V is TRBV30; 9 nucleotides match TRBD1. Germline V gene lookup returns CDR1 GTSNPN and CDR2 SVGIG (reference sequence). The CDR3 has 16 residues. Losses at the gene ends were 4 bases for V and 2 bases for J; bases not matched to a gene: 10. The CDR3 region is CAWKANRGRNTDTQYF. In DNA form, the CDR3 reads TGTGCCTGGAAGGCCAACAGGGGGCGAAACACAGATACGCAGTATTTT.